Below, 29 T cell receptor beta chains from the same sample are listed, as sequenced in a study of cytomegalovirus exposure and HLA in healthy donors. The primer mix had 60 Vbeta and 13 Jbeta primers. The protocol was immunoSEQ multiplex PCR, while the TCRdb copy is restricted to in-frame clones and leaves out a portion. The sample records some 200,000 clones, roughly 83% being singletons. Sequencing was performed on PBMCs. These receptors were taken from a woman aged 45-60 years in good health and CMV-seronegative.

The count of this clone is one. The J gene is TRBJ1-2, the V gene TRBV7-9; no clear D gene. Germline V CDR1 and CDR2: SEHNR, FQNEAQ (reference sequence). The CDR3 is 14 amino acids. V lost 0 bases, J lost 5 bases, and 10 bases lay in between. CDR3: CASSLAGNPYGYTF. The CDR3 nucleotides read TGTGCCAGCAGCTTAGCCGGGAACCCGTATGGCTACACCTTC.

The rearrangement links TRBV5-1 to TRBJ2-7; D call uncertain. V lost 0 bases to trimming and J lost 3 bases, with 19 bases between them. This CDR3 spans 17 amino acids. Germline assignment: CDR1 SGHRS and CDR2 YFSETQ. CDR3 in amino acids: CASSLVGLSSSGYEQYF. In nucleotides, the CDR3 is TGCGCCAGCAGCTTGGTCGGGTTATCAAGTAGTGGCTACGAGCAGTACTTC.

This clone occurred a few times. This chain joins TRBV9 and TRBJ2-3, with 13 positions matching TRBD2. After removal of 2 bases from V and 4 bases from J, the junction contained 7 bases not matched to a gene. Germline CDR1 reads SGDLS; CDR2 reads YYNGEE. The CDR3 has 17 amino acids. DNA of the CDR3: TGTGCCAGCAGCGTCGGACTAGCGGGAGTTCAATCAGATACGCAGTATTTT. It yields the protein CASSVGLAGVQSDTQYF.

The rearrangement joins TRBV5-4 to TRBJ2-5, with a weak D call TRBD1 (6 bases). The ends were cut back, 0 bases at V and 5 bases at J, with 14 bases in the middle. This CDR3 is built from 15 residues. Germline V gives CDR1 SGHNT, CDR2 YYREEE (reference sequence). CDR3 sequence (DNA): TGTGCCAGCAGCTTGGTCGCAGGGGCACAGGAGACCCAGTACTTC. As protein: CASSLVAGAQETQYF.

This clone was counted a few times. The chain uses TRBV28 and TRBJ1-2, with 7 nucleotides matching TRBD1. CDR3 size: 14 residues. After removal of 8 bases from V and 3 bases from J, the junction contained 9 bases not matched to a gene. Germline V gives CDR1 MDHEN, CDR2 SYDVKM. The CDR3 loop reads CASSSQGGDYGYTF. In DNA form, the CDR3 reads TGTGCCAGCTCTTCCCAGGGGGGCGACTATGGCTACACCTTC.

This clone was detected only once. The chain is built from TRBV5-6 and TRBJ1-2; the match to TRBD1 covers 7 bases. With V trimmed by 1 base and J by 7 bases, 4 bases remained unmatched. In germline, CDR1 is SGHDT, CDR2 YYEEEE. The CDR3 consists of 13 residues. Here the CDR3 DNA reads TGTGCCAGCAGCTTGCAGGGGGGAGGTGGCTACACCTTC. The encoded protein is CASSLQGGGGYTF.

This chain connects TRBV28 to TRBJ2-4; 8 nucleotides align to TRBD1. The ends lost 2 bases at V and 8 bases at J; junction bases unmatched: 5. The CDR3 is made up of 14 amino acids. Germline V gene lookup returns CDR1 MDHEN and CDR2 SYDVKM. The CDR3 loop is CASSLAGGMDIQYF. The DNA for the CDR3 is TGTGCCAGCAGTTTAGCAGGGGGCATGGACATTCAGTACTTC.

This clone has more than one count but fewer than ten. This chain joins TRBV4-1 and TRBJ2-5, with D perhaps matching TRBD2 (7 bases). The CDR3 length is 14 residues. V was pared by 4 bases and J by 6 bases, with 15 bases between. Germline CDR1 and CDR2: MGHRA and YSYEKL. CDR3 protein: CASSPSGGRKTQYF. CDR3 DNA: TGCGCCAGCAGCCCCTCGGGGGGCCGGAAGACCCAGTACTTC.

In its sample, this clone was seen once. The rearrangement links TRBV19 to TRBJ1-1; perhaps TRBD1 as D (6 bases). CDR3 length: 16 residues. V was cut by 3 bases and J by 4 bases, with 18 bases left in between. CDR1 LNHDA and CDR2 SQIVND come from the germline V gene (reference sequence). As DNA, the CDR3 is TGTGCCAGTAGTATCGCGGGGGGCCGGCCACCCACTGAAGCTTTCTTT. Protein product: CASSIAGGRPPTEAFF.

The chain joins TRBV29-1 to TRBJ2-2, with D possibly TRBD2 on 7 matching bases. Germline V gene sequence: CDR1 SQVTM, CDR2 ANQGSEA. The CDR3 sequence is 16 residues long. Trimming pared 4 bases from V and 4 bases from J, leaving 19 bases between. The CDR3 bases are TGCAGCGTTGTGGGACAACAGGGAGGGCGCACCGGGGAGCTGTTTTTT. This gives the protein CSVVGQQGGRTGELFF.

In this sample, this clone turned up a few times. V usage is TRBV9 and J usage is TRBJ1-6; TRBD1 might be the D (6 bases). V was pared by 4 bases and J by 7 bases, with 18 bases between. CDR1 is SGDLS, CDR2 YYNGEE, per germline. CDR3 size: 16 residues. The CDR3 is CASSLTTRGGNSPLHF. In DNA, the CDR3 is TGTGCCAGCAGCCTTACGACGCGAGGGGGAAATTCACCCCTCCACTTT.

The CDR3 sequence is CASTPQLGGQGVLMEGYTF. In DNA form, the CDR3 reads TGTGCCAGTACCCCCCAACTGGGGGGACAGGGCGTCCTCATGGAGGGCTACACCTTC. The rearrangement uses TRBV19 and TRBJ1-2, with 9 bases aligning to TRBD1. Unmatched junction bases numbered 26, after V lost 7 bases and J lost 8 bases. Germline CDR1 reads LNHDA; CDR2 reads SQIVND (reference sequence). There are 19 residues in the CDR3.

This clone was picked up one time. The V and J genes are TRBV18 and TRBJ1-2; TRBD1 might be the D (5 bases). The V gene's germline CDR1 is KGHSH and CDR2 LQKENI. The CDR3 runs 13 residues. The V end lost 3 bases, the J end lost 6 bases, and 11 bases lay between the germline ends. CDR3 region: CASSPGGGDGYTF. As DNA, the CDR3 is TGTGCCAGCTCACCGGGGGGGGGAGATGGCTACACCTTC.

This CDR3 is CASRLLVSGELFF. DNA of the CDR3: TGTGCCAGCAGACTCCTCGTTAGCGGGGAGCTGTTTTTT. The chain is built from TRBV6-1 and TRBJ2-2; D remains unclear. The CDR3 totals 13 residues. Per germline, CDR1 MNHNS and CDR2 SASEGT. The V end lost 6 bases, the J end lost 7 bases, and 12 bases lay between the germline ends.

This chain uses TRBV12-2 with TRBJ2-3; no DNA check was done on the table's D call, TRBD2. TRBV12-2 is flagged as a pseudogene. This CDR3 region has 14 residues. CDR3 nucleotides: TGTGCAAGTCGCCTTAGCGAAGGCACAGATACGCAGTATTTT. It codes for CASRLSEGTDTQYF.

V is TRBV28 and J is TRBJ1-5, with 8 bases matching TRBD1. Germline trimming cut 5 bases from V and 2 bases from J; bases unmatched to any gene: 11. The CDR3 spans 17 residues. CDR1 is MDHEN, CDR2 SYDVKM, per germline. The CDR3: CASSPQQGAWGNQPQHF. Written as DNA, the CDR3 is TGTGCCAGCAGTCCCCAGCAGGGGGCCTGGGGCAATCAGCCCCAGCATTTT. Drawing the rest from reference TRBV28 and TRBJ1-5, the complete variable domain is DVKVTQSSRYLVKRTGEKVFLECVQDMDHENMFWYRQDPGLGLRLIYFSYDVKMKEKGDIPEGYSVSREKKERFSLILESASTNQTSMYLCASSPQQGAWGNQPQHFGDGTRLSIL.

This CDR3 reads CASSHDSYEQYF. The DNA of the CDR3 is TGTGCCAGCAGCCATGACAGCTACGAGCAGTACTTC. The chain joins TRBV7-9 to TRBJ2-7, with D tentatively TRBD1 (5 bases). Trimming cost V 5 bases and J 3 bases, with 8 bases left between them. This CDR3 is 12 amino acids long. Germline V gene data show CDR1 as SEHNR and CDR2 as FQNEAQ (reference sequence).

The DNA of the CDR3 is TGTGCCAGCAGCCGTCCGGGTAGCGGTGAGCAGTTCTTC. Amino acids: CASSRPGSGEQFF. The genes are TRBV27 and TRBJ2-1; TRBD2 might be the D (6 bases). The CDR3 is made up of 13 amino acids. The germline CDR1 and CDR2 sequences are MNHEY and SMNVEV (reference sequence). Trimming shortened V by 6 bases and J by 9 bases, and 15 bases separated the two germline ends.

V gene TRBV11-2 combines with J gene TRBJ2-5; TRBD1 matches 7 bases. Germline V CDR1 and CDR2: SGHAT, FQNNGV. V was clipped by 1 base and J by 2 bases; unmatched bases: 7. There are 16 residues in the CDR3. This CDR3 is CASSLGGRGKQETQYF. CDR3 nucleotides: TGTGCCAGCAGCTTAGGTGGCAGGGGGAAACAAGAGACCCAGTACTTC.

This chain links TRBV27 with TRBJ2-6; TRBD1 aligns across 8 bases. Germline CDR1 is MNHEY and CDR2 is SMNVEV (reference sequence). The CDR3 consists of 15 residues. V was pared by 6 bases and J by 2 bases, with 3 bases of the junction left unmatched. The CDR3 region has the DNA TGTGCCAGCAGAGGACAGGGTGCTGGGGCCAACGTCCTGACTTTC. This gives the protein CASRGQGAGANVLTF.

V gene TRBV7-6 combines with J gene TRBJ2-5; 8 nucleotides align to TRBD2. The germline gives CDR1 SGHVS, CDR2 FNYEAQ. The V and J ends lost 11 bases and 1 base, in that order; junction bases with no gene match: 15. CDR3 size: 16 residues. In DNA form, the CDR3 reads TGTGCCTCGGCATTGGAGGGCGGGGGGACCCAAGAGACCCAGTACTTC. This encodes CASALEGGGTQETQYF.

V is TRBV2 and J is TRBJ2-6, with a tentative D call TRBD1 (6 bases). The CDR3 is 15 residues long. CDR1 and CDR2 (germline): SNHLY, FYNNEI. Trimming left V 5 bases short and J 3 bases short, with 11 bases between. In nucleotides, the CDR3 is TGTGCCAGCAGTCTCGGGACACGTGGGGCCAACGTCCTGACTTTC. Residues: CASSLGTRGANVLTF. The full variable domain, its missing parts supplied by reference TRBV2 and TRBJ2-6, is EPEVTQTPSHQVTQMGQEVILRCVPISNHLYFYWYRQILGQKVEFLVSFYNNEISEKSEIFDDQFSVERPDGSNFTLKIRSTKLEDSAMYFCASSLGTRGANVLTFGAGSRLTVL.

The V call is TRBV9, the J call TRBJ2-3; 13 positions agree with TRBD2. Losses at the gene ends were 4 bases for V and 6 bases for J; bases not matched to a gene: 5. CDR1 and CDR2 from the germline V gene are SGDLS and YYNGEE. The CDR3 is made up of 15 amino acids. Here the CDR3 DNA reads TGTGCCAGCAGCCAGACTAGCGGGAGGTCGGATACGCAGTATTTT. Amino acids: CASSQTSGRSDTQYF.

This chain uses TRBV5-1 with TRBJ2-5; tentative D call: TRBD1 (6 bases). CDR1 and CDR2 (germline): SGHRS, YFSETQ. This CDR3 spans 16 amino acids. V was clipped by 0 bases and J by 2 bases, with 14 bases between them. CDR3 DNA: TGCGCCAGCAGCTTGGGGGTGGGGGCCGGGCAAGAGACCCAGTACTTC. Residues: CASSLGVGAGQETQYF. The full variable domain, completed using reference TRBV5-1 and TRBJ2-5, is KAGVTQTPRYLIKTRGQQVTLSCSPISGHRSVSWYQQTPGQGLQFLFEYFSETQRNKGNFPGRFSGRQFSNSRSEMNVSTLELGDSALYLCASSLGVGAGQETQYFGPGTRLLVL.

V usage is TRBV18 and J usage is TRBJ1-5; D remains ambiguous. This CDR3 contains 15 residues. Per germline, CDR1 KGHSH and CDR2 LQKENI. The V and J ends lost 2 bases and 4 bases respectively, with 12 bases between them. The CDR3 loop reads CASSPGGQNNQPQHF. Here the CDR3 DNA reads TGTGCCAGCTCACCAGGAGGGCAGAATAATCAGCCCCAGCATTTT.

The CDR3 DNA reads as TGTGCCAGCAGCTTAGGACAGGGGTTTGGCTACACCTTC. As protein: CASSLGQGFGYTF. The chain has TRBV7-9 and TRBJ1-2; 8 bases line up with TRBD1. The CDR3 loop spans 13 amino acids. Germline CDR1 and CDR2: SEHNR and FQNEAQ (reference sequence). V lost 1 base and J lost 7; bases outside the gene matches: 2.

V is TRBV14 and J is TRBJ1-2; 7 bases are shared with TRBD1. Losses at the gene ends were 0 bases for V and 0 bases for J; bases not matched to a gene: 7. Germline assignment: CDR1 SGHDN and CDR2 FVKESK. The CDR3 runs 17 residues. The CDR3 protein is CASSQDRGGTANYGYTF. The DNA for the CDR3 is TGTGCCAGCAGCCAAGATCGTGGGGGGACAGCTAACTATGGCTACACCTTC.

The chain recombines TRBV7-2 with TRBJ1-2; 8 bases map to TRBD1. V was clipped by 7 bases and J by 8 bases; unmatched bases: 9. The CDR3 extends over 13 amino acids. Germline V gene sequence: CDR1 SGHTA, CDR2 FQGNSA. In DNA, the CDR3 is TGTGCCAGCACCCCTCGGGACAGGAAAGGCTACACCTTC. Translating it yields CASTPRDRKGYTF.

The V gene is TRBV30, the J gene TRBJ2-2; a weak D match, TRBD2 (7 bases). Trimming pared 6 bases from V and 4 bases from J, leaving 15 bases between. In germline, CDR1 is GTSNPN, CDR2 SVGIG (reference sequence). This CDR3 spans 14 amino acids. The CDR3 nucleotides are TGTGCCTGTGGAGGGGGGGCCGGCACCGGGGAGCTGTTTTTT. Translated: CACGGGAGTGELFF.